The 20 T cell receptor beta chains given below trace back to one sample, sequenced in a study of control samples from healthy donors and cancer patients. Sequenced by immunoSEQ multiplex PCR; TCRdb stores in-frame clones only, minus some. The sample holds some 90,000 clones, approximately 91% seen once. The sample consisted of blood. These TCRs come from an older woman in good health.

This clone occurred once. The chain uses TRBV5-1 and TRBJ2-1, with 9 positions matching TRBD1. The germline V gene has CDR1 SGHRS and CDR2 YFSETQ. The V and J ends lost 0 bases and 6 bases, in that order; junction bases with no gene match: 4. The CDR3 has 15 amino acids. This chain's CDR3 is CASSLVLGQGNEQFF. The CDR3 bases are TGCGCCAGCAGCTTGGTTTTGGGACAGGGCAATGAGCAGTTCTTC.

The rearrangement joins TRBV5-1 to TRBJ2-5, with TRBD1 matching over 7 bases. This CDR3 contains 16 residues. Germline loops: CDR1 SGHRS, CDR2 YFSETQ. V was clipped by 1 base and J by 5 bases; unmatched bases: 11. CDR3 sequence (DNA): TGCGCCAGCAGCTTGTCTGTGACAGGGCGAGGGGAGACCCAGTACTTC. Translation gives CASSLSVTGRGETQYF.

J is TRBJ1-5 and V is TRBV28, with D possibly TRBD1 on 5 matching bases. The CDR3 runs to 14 residues. In germline, CDR1 is MDHEN, CDR2 SYDVKM. V lost 7 bases and J 3 bases, leaving 13 bases between the germline ends. The CDR3 is CASKSGQANQPQHF. DNA of the CDR3: TGTGCCAGCAAGTCGGGGCAAGCCAATCAGCCCCAGCATTTT.

The rearrangement links TRBV19 to TRBJ2-1, with D hard to call. The CDR3 consists of 14 residues. The germline CDR1 and CDR2 sequences are LNHDA and SQIVND (reference sequence). The V end was cut by 3 bases, the J end by 2 bases, with 8 bases between. The CDR3 loop is CASSIHSPYNEQFF. CDR3 coding DNA: TGTGCCAGTAGTATCCATTCACCCTACAATGAGCAGTTCTTC.

The genes are TRBV25-1 and TRBJ2-6, with TRBD1 matching 9 bases. The V segment lost 5 bases and the J segment 1 base; nucleotides outside the gene matches: 6. The CDR3 contains 17 residues. Germline lookup yields CDR1 MGHDK and CDR2 SYGVNS. Here the CDR3 reads CASSRGQGSSGANVLTF. Here the CDR3 DNA reads TGTGCCAGCAGTAGGGGACAGGGCTCTTCTGGGGCCAACGTCCTGACTTTC. The whole variable domain, filled in from reference TRBV25-1 and TRBJ2-6, reads EADIYQTPRYLVIGTGKKITLECSQTMGHDKMYWYQQDPGMELHLIHYSYGVNSTEKGDLSSESTVSRIRTEHFPLTLESARPSHTSQYLCASSRGQGSSGANVLTFGAGSRLTVL.

The chain uses TRBV10-1 and TRBJ1-1; 8 bases are a match to TRBD1. The CDR3 is 14 residues long. Per the germline V gene, CDR1 is WNHNN and CDR2 is SYGVQD (reference sequence). Trimming removed 4 bases from V and 4 bases from J; junction bases left unmatched: 5. In nucleotides, the CDR3 is TGCGCCAGCAGTGCCGGAACAGGGGGCACTGAAGCTTTCTTT. It translates to CASSAGTGGTEAFF.

This clone was counted once. The gene calls are TRBV27 and TRBJ2-7; 9 positions agree with TRBD1. Trimming cost V 4 bases and J 2 bases; bases outside gene matches: 3. CDR1 MNHEY and CDR2 SMNVEV come from the germline V gene (reference sequence). The CDR3 length is 14 residues. CDR3 loop: CASSSDRGPYEQYF. CDR3 in DNA: TGTGCCAGCAGTTCGGACAGGGGCCCCTACGAGCAGTACTTC.

The chain links TRBV2 to TRBJ1-5, with D possibly being TRBD1 (5 bases). Germline-derived CDR1 and CDR2 are SNHLY and FYNNEI. This CDR3 is 17 amino acids long. V was trimmed by 6 bases and J by 0 bases, leaving 18 bases between them. DNA for the CDR3: TGTGCCAGCAGCGCCCTGACAGTTCTATCTAGCAATCAGCCCCAGCATTTT. Translating it yields CASSALTVLSSNQPQHF.

This chain links TRBV2 with TRBJ1-3, with 7 bases matching TRBD1. V was pared by 6 bases and J by 0 bases, with 11 bases of the junction left unmatched. From germline, CDR1 is SNHLY and CDR2 FYNNEI. This CDR3 has 17 residues. CDR3 nucleotide sequence: TGTGCCAGCAGATCAGGGGGGGTCAGCCGCTCTGGAAACACCATATATTTT. Residues: CASRSGGVSRSGNTIYF.

The chain has TRBV7-2 and TRBJ2-3, with D uncertain. Trimming pared 1 base from V and 1 base from J, leaving 9 bases between. Germline CDR1 reads SGHTA; CDR2 reads FQGNSA. The CDR3 loop spans 15 amino acids. This CDR3 is CASSLGYARTDTQYF. For the CDR3, the DNA is TGTGCCAGCAGCTTAGGCTACGCCCGCACAGATACGCAGTATTTT.

The V gene is TRBV7-9, the J gene TRBJ2-2, with 8 bases identical to TRBD2. In germline, CDR1 is SEHNR, CDR2 FQNEAQ (reference sequence). The CDR3 is made up of 14 amino acids. V lost 3 bases to trimming and J lost 6 bases; unmatched junction nucleotides: 3. CDR3 coding DNA: TGTGCCAGCAGCTTTTCGGGGGGGGCCGGGGAGCTGTTTTTT. Translated, it gives CASSFSGGAGELFF.

The V gene is TRBV5-1, the J gene TRBJ2-5; TRBD2 matches 11 bases. Trimming removed 4 bases from V and 2 bases from J; junction bases left unmatched: 7. Germline lookup yields CDR1 SGHRS and CDR2 YFSETQ. CDR3 length: 16 residues. The CDR3 DNA reads TGCGCCAGCAGCGGAACCGGGACTAGCGGACAAGAGACCCAGTACTTC. This codes for CASSGTGTSGQETQYF.

In DNA, the CDR3 is TGCGCCAGCAGCTTGGGGGTTGCGGCTAGCGGGAGGGACCCAGATACGCAGTATTTT. This translates into CASSLGVAASGRDPDTQYF. The V gene is TRBV5-1, the J gene TRBJ2-3, with 12 positions matching TRBD2. This CDR3 region has 19 residues. Looked up from germline, CDR1 is SGHRS and CDR2 is YFSETQ. J was trimmed by 4 bases and V by 0 bases; bases with no gene match: 12.

This sequence joins TRBV9 and TRBJ2-7; 10 bases align to TRBD2. V was clipped by 4 bases and J by 4 bases; unmatched bases: 11. Germline V lookup: CDR1 SGDLS, CDR2 YYNGEE. The CDR3 extends over 16 amino acids. CDR3 protein: CASSKEGLAGEYEQYF. For the CDR3, the DNA is TGTGCCAGCAGCAAAGAAGGGCTAGCGGGAGAATACGAGCAGTACTTC.

The rearrangement joins TRBV15 to TRBJ2-2, with a weak D call TRBD2 (6 bases). Per the germline V gene, CDR1 is LNHNV and CDR2 is YYDKDF (reference sequence). V was pared by 5 bases and J by 8 bases, with 9 bases between. CDR3 length: 12 residues. CDR3 sequence: CATSARGGELFF. The CDR3 coding sequence is TGTGCCACCAGCGCCCGGGGGGGGGAGCTGTTTTTT.

This clone was counted a single time. The V call is TRBV29-1, the J call TRBJ2-3; D not resolved. The CDR3 loop spans 14 amino acids. Germline assignment: CDR1 SQVTM and CDR2 ANQGSEA. Trimming left V 7 bases short and J 3 bases short, with 17 bases between. CDR3 protein: CSATVGEATDTQYF. CDR3 coding DNA: TGCAGCGCTACGGTCGGAGAGGCGACAGATACGCAGTATTTT.

This clone was picked up a small number of times. V gene TRBV30 combines with J gene TRBJ2-3; 8 bases fit TRBD1. Germline trimming cut 0 bases from V and 6 bases from J; bases unmatched to any gene: 11. Germline CDR1 reads GTSNPN; CDR2 reads SVGIG (reference sequence). The CDR3 covers 16 residues. The DNA of the CDR3 is TGTGCCTGGAGTGTGGGGAACAGGGGGATCGGCGATACGCAGTATTTT. The encoded protein is CAWSVGNRGIGDTQYF.

The chain has TRBV2 and TRBJ1-3; a possible D gene is TRBD1 (5 bases). V gave up 3 bases and J gave up 1 base, with 7 bases separating them. The germline gives CDR1 SNHLY, CDR2 FYNNEI. The CDR3 is 14 residues long. This CDR3 reads CASSDRGSGNTIYF. CDR3 coding DNA: TGTGCCAGCAGTGATAGGGGATCTGGAAACACCATATATTTT. Combining the CDR3 with reference TRBV2 and TRBJ1-3 gives the whole variable domain EPEVTQTPSHQVTQMGQEVILRCVPISNHLYFYWYRQILGQKVEFLVSFYNNEISEKSEIFDDQFSVERPDGSNFTLKIRSTKLEDSAMYFCASSDRGSGNTIYFGEGSWLTVV.

This chain joins TRBV3-1 (or the pseudogene TRBV3-2) and TRBJ2-2, with TRBD1 matching over 11 bases. The CDR3 has 15 amino acids. Germline CDR1 reads LGHDT; CDR2 reads YNNKEL (reference sequence). Unmatched junction bases numbered 8, after V lost 10 bases and J lost 4 bases. CDR3 region: CATTPGTGGTGELFF. The CDR3 region has the DNA TGTGCCACTACCCCCGGGACAGGGGGCACCGGGGAGCTGTTTTTT.

This clone was recorded once. The chain is built from TRBV7-2 and TRBJ1-1; tentatively, D is TRBD1 (5 bases). Germline CDR1 and CDR2: SGHTA and FQGNSA. V shed 6 bases and J shed 1 base, with 15 bases lying between them. CDR3 length equals 15 residues. The CDR3 reads CASSKKGRRNTEAFF. CDR3 in DNA: TGTGCCAGCAGTAAAAAGGGGCGTAGGAACACTGAAGCTTTCTTT.